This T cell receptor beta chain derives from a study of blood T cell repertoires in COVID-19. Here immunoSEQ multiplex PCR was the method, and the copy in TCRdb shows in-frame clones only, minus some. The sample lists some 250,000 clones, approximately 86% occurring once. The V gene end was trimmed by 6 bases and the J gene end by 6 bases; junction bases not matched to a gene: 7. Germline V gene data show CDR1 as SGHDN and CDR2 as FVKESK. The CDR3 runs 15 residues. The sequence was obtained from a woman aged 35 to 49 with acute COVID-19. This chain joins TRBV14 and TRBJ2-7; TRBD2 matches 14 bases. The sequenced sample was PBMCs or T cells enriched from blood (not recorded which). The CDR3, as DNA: TGTGCCAGCAGAGGGACTAGCGGGAGTTCGGGCGAGCAGTACTTC. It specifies CASRGTSGSSGEQYF.